Below, 5 T cell receptor beta chains from the same sample are listed, as sequenced in a study of blood T cell repertoires in COVID-19 (dated by TCRdb to between 2020 and 2021). The library was obtained by the immunoSEQ multiplex PCR assay. TCRdb stores this immuneACCESS table with in-frame sequences only. Part of the clones is absent; in the studies checked, under half of the shortfall reflects unresolved V genes, and no reason is known for the rest. Within this sample are hundreds of thousands of clones, with 84% of them counted one time only. The ten largest account for 8.6% of the sample. The specimen was peripheral blood. These receptors all come from a human donor in a cohort sampled during active COVID-19.

The chain links TRBV20-1 to TRBJ2-4; 8 bases are a match to TRBD2. The trim removed 3 bases at V and 0 bases at J, leaving 7 bases unmatched. CDR1 DFQATT and CDR2 SNEGSKA come from the germline V gene (reference sequence). CDR3 size: 16 residues. CDR3 nucleotide sequence: TGCAGTGCTAGTGTGCGGGGGGCGACAGCCAAAAACATTCAGTACTTC. Its translation is CSASVRGATAKNIQYF.

This chain links TRBV24-1 with TRBJ2-3, with D unclear. Germline V gene data show CDR1 as KGHDR and CDR2 as SFDVKD. The CDR3 length is 13 residues. V shed 2 bases and J shed 1 base, with 3 bases lying between them. In nucleotides, the CDR3 is TGTGCCACCAGTGATTCGGGCACAGATACGCAGTATTTT. The encoded protein is CATSDSGTDTQYF.

The chain carries TRBV29-1 and TRBJ2-7; no clear D gene. The V gene's germline CDR1 is SQVTM and CDR2 ANQGSEA. V was trimmed by 6 bases and J by 3 bases, leaving 6 bases between them. The CDR3 is 10 residues long. In DNA form, the CDR3 reads TGCAGCGTGGCCGACTACGAGCAGTACTTC. Amino acid sequence: CSVADYEQYF.

The genes are TRBV7-2 and TRBJ2-1; the match to TRBD1 covers 8 bases. The length of the CDR3 is 15 residues. Germline trimming cut 4 bases from V and 8 bases from J; bases unmatched to any gene: 10. Looked up from germline, CDR1 is SGHTA and CDR2 is FQGNSA. The DNA of the CDR3 is TGTGCCAGCAGCTCGGATAGGACAGGGATTGATGAGCAGTTCTTC. Translating gives CASSSDRTGIDEQFF.

The chain couples TRBV4-1 to TRBJ2-7; D perhaps matches TRBD2 (6 bases). CDR1 is MGHRA, CDR2 YSYEKL, per germline. This CDR3 comprises 14 residues. Trimming left V 4 bases short and J 5 bases short, with 15 bases between. The chain's CDR3 is CASSRGDGENEQYF. CDR3 nucleotides: TGCGCCAGCAGCCGCGGGGACGGCGAAAACGAGCAGTACTTC.